The source of this T cell receptor (beta chain) is a study of control samples from healthy donors and cancer patients. TCRdb's copy holds only in-frame clones and misses some; the assay was immunoSEQ multiplex PCR. The sample consists of approximately 210,000 clones, over 80% of them appearing once. The sequence derives from a man aged 25-40 years in good health. Sequencing was done on a sample of blood.

The chain's CDR3 is CASSQDPGGADGANVLTF. The CDR3 DNA sequence: TGTGCCAGCAGCCAAGATCCGGGGGGCGCAGACGGGGCCAACGTCCTGACTTTC. The chain carries TRBV4-2 and TRBJ2-6, with D tentatively TRBD2 (7 bases). Germline CDR1 and CDR2: LGHNA and YNFKEQ. V was clipped by 0 bases and J by 4 bases, with 16 bases between them. CDR3 size: 18 residues.